Listed here is a single T cell receptor (beta chain). TCRdb's table, derived via immunoSEQ multiplex PCR, lists solely in-frame clones and lacks some. The sample has some 70,000 clones; 80% to 90% are singletons. These data come from a study of blood T cell repertoires in COVID-19. Study as a whole: The cDNA or gDNA used as material had been derived from T cells, B-cell-depleted T cells, or PBMCs.

CDR1 is MNHEY, CDR2 SVGAGI, per germline. V lost 4 bases and J 8 bases, leaving 5 bases between the germline ends. The CDR3 has 11 residues. The sequence derives from an older woman with acute or convalescent COVID-19. Sequencing used peripheral blood. The rearrangement uses TRBV6-5 and TRBJ1-4; D gene uncertain. CDR3 sequence (DNA): TGTGCCAGCAGTTCAGGAGAAAAACTGTTTTTT. Protein sequence: CASSSGEKLFF.